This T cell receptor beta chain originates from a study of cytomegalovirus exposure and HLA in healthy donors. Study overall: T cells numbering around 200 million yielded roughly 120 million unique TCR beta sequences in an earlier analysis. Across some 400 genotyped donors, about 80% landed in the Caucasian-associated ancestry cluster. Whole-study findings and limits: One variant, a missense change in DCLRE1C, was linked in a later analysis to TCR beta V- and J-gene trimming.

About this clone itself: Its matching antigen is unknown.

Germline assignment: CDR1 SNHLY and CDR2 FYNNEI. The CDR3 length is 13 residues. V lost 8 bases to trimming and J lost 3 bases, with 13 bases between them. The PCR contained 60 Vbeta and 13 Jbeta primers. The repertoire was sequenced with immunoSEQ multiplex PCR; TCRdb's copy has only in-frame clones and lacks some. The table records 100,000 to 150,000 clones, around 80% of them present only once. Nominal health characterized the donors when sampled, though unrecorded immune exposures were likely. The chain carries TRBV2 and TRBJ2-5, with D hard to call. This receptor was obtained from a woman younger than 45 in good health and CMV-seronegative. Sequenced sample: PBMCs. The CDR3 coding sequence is TGTGCCAGCGAAACCGGTCGAAAAGAGACCCAGTACTTC. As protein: CASETGRKETQYF.